The clone carrying this T cell receptor (beta chain) occurred many times. Stated time point: newly diagnosed GD, antithyroid drugs for less than 3 months. PBMC-derived RNA was used for the TCR library. The data were obtained in a study of regulatory T cells in long-lasting Graves disease. Researchers made TCR beta libraries by using iRepertoire HTBI primers and running Arm-PCR on CDR3 regions. TCRdb reprocessed the multiplex PCR reads with MiXCR, giving one entry per CDR3 protein. The sample consists of hundreds of thousands of distinct CDR3 sequences, more than 10% of them appearing once. The V gene's germline CDR1 is MDHEN and CDR2 SYDVKM. The V and J ends lost 6 bases and 6 bases, in that order; junction bases with no gene match: 4. This CDR3 has 12 residues. This sample also belongs to another study, concerning T cells in Graves' hyperthyroidism and ophthalmopathy. That report adds: The TCR CDR3 was amplified in a first-round RT-PCR using the HTBI primer set.

This receptor was identified in a young woman with Graves disease. Material: peripheral blood mononuclear cells (PBMCs), obtained at new diagnosis, from a patient treated with antithyroid drugs. V gene TRBV28 combines with J gene TRBJ2-7; TRBD1 matches at 8 bases. The CDR3 DNA sequence: TGTGCCAGCAGGTCAGGGGGCTTCGAGCAGTACTTC. Its protein product is CASRSGGFEQYF. The complete variable domain, with remaining parts taken from reference TRBV28 and TRBJ2-7, reads DVKVTQSSRYLVKRTGEKVFLECVQDMDHENMFWYRQDPGLGLRLIYFSYDVKMKEKGDIPEGYSVSREKKERFSLILESASTNQTSMYLCASRSGGFEQYFGPGTRLTVT.